These 29 T cell receptor beta chains were all obtained from the same sample, sequenced in a study of blood T cell repertoires in COVID-19. Generated by immunoSEQ multiplex PCR, the TCRdb table keeps only in-frame clones and is missing some. Of around 58,000 clones listed, 75% to 95% are singletons. The sequenced sample consisted of peripheral blood. Receptors were obtained from a human donor with active COVID-19. The donor label of this sample is uncertain.

J is TRBJ2-1 and V is TRBV12-3 or TRBV12-4; weak D call: TRBD1 (5 bases). Trimming took off 7 bases at V and 9 bases at J, with 10 bases between the two ends. The CDR3 spans 11 residues. The CDR3 spells CASILQGEQFF. The CDR3 region has the DNA TGTGCCAGCATCCTTCAGGGTGAGCAGTTCTTC.

This chain joins TRBV29-1 and TRBJ2-7; 8 bases line up with TRBD1. From germline, CDR1 is SQVTM and CDR2 ANQGSEA. The CDR3 length is 16 residues. J gave up 6 bases and V 2 bases, and 15 bases lay outside the gene matches. CDR3 residues: CSVELPYQGAQGEQYF. CDR3 in DNA: TGCAGCGTTGAACTCCCCTATCAGGGGGCGCAGGGCGAGCAGTACTTC.

The V and J genes are TRBV24-1 and TRBJ1-5; TRBD1 matches at 8 bases. The CDR3 is 15 residues long. V dropped 6 bases and J dropped 4; count of bases not matched to a gene: 7. Germline CDR1 reads KGHDR; CDR2 reads SFDVKD. DNA of the CDR3: TGTGCCACCAGTACGATTTGGACAGGGAATCAGCCCCAGCATTTT. The encoded protein is CATSTIWTGNQPQHF.

The J gene is TRBJ2-2, the V gene TRBV2; D perhaps matches TRBD1 (5 bases). Trimming cost V 7 bases and J 7 bases, with 10 bases left between them. This CDR3 comprises 12 residues. Germline-derived CDR1 and CDR2 are SNHLY and FYNNEI. The CDR3 reads CASTQGDGELFF. The DNA for the CDR3 is TGTGCCAGCACGCAAGGGGACGGGGAGCTGTTTTTT.

This clone was observed a few times. This chain links TRBV15 with TRBJ1-4, with 9 bases aligning to TRBD1. CDR3 length: 16 residues. V lost 0 bases and J lost 5; bases outside the gene matches: 4. Germline assignment: CDR1 LNHNV and CDR2 YYDKDF (reference sequence). This chain's CDR3 is CATSREAGTGNEKLFF. In DNA form, the CDR3 reads TGTGCCACCAGCAGAGAAGCCGGGACAGGGAATGAAAAACTGTTTTTT.

This chain joins TRBV5-1 and TRBJ2-7; tentative D call: TRBD1 (5 bases). There are 15 residues in the CDR3. Germline CDR1 reads SGHRS; CDR2 reads YFSETQ. V lost 0 bases and J lost 3, with 13 bases in between. The CDR3 loop is CASSLGSQGDYEQYV. CDR3 bases: TGCGCCAGCAGCTTGGGGTCCCAGGGTGACTACGAGCAGTACGTC.

The rearrangement joins TRBV5-4 to TRBJ2-3, with 12 bases identical to TRBD2. This CDR3 comprises 15 residues. In germline, CDR1 is SGHNT, CDR2 YYREEE (reference sequence). Trimming took 1 base from V and 5 from J; bases not matched to a gene: 2. CDR3 bases: TGTGCCAGCAGCTTGCCTAGCGGGGGGGGAGATACGCAGTATTTT. Translation gives CASSLPSGGGDTQYF.

CDR3 loop: CASSMGPSPNTEAFF. The CDR3 bases are TGTGCCAGCAGTATGGGGCCCAGCCCGAACACTGAAGCTTTCTTT. The chain couples TRBV2 to TRBJ1-1, with TRBD1 as a possible D gene (5 bases). Germline-derived CDR1 and CDR2 are SNHLY and FYNNEI. The CDR3 sequence is 15 residues long. V lost 5 bases and J lost 1, with 14 bases in between. Combining the CDR3 with reference TRBV2 and TRBJ1-1 gives the whole variable domain EPEVTQTPSHQVTQMGQEVILRCVPISNHLYFYWYRQILGQKVEFLVSFYNNEISEKSEIFDDQFSVERPDGSNFTLKIRSTKLEDSAMYFCASSMGPSPNTEAFFGQGTRLTVV.

In its sample, this clone was seen once. The genes are TRBV6-5 and TRBJ2-1; 9 bases align to TRBD2. In germline, CDR1 is MNHEY, CDR2 SVGAGI. V lost 2 bases, J lost 10 bases, and 12 bases stayed unmatched. The CDR3 consists of 16 residues. CDR3 residues: CASSYQGLAGGDEQFF. The CDR3 DNA follows: TGTGCCAGCAGTTACCAGGGACTAGCCGGGGGTGACGAGCAGTTCTTC.

The table lists this clone with a few counts. This rearrangement joins TRBV7-9 to TRBJ2-2, with TRBD1 matching 12 bases. This CDR3 comprises 17 residues. V gave up 5 bases and J gave up 1 base; unmatched junction bases: 5. Germline V gene data show CDR1 as SEHNR and CDR2 as FQNEAQ (reference sequence). CDR3 protein: CASSPGQGARNTGELFF. In DNA, the CDR3 is TGTGCCAGCAGCCCGGGACAGGGGGCGAGGAACACCGGGGAGCTGTTTTTT.

This clone was found once. The rearrangement links TRBV7-2 to TRBJ2-3, with 14 bases that match TRBD2. This CDR3 spans 18 amino acids. Looked up from germline, CDR1 is SGHTA and CDR2 is FQGNSA. V shed 4 bases and J 0 bases; nucleotides not matched to a gene: 6. As DNA, the CDR3 is TGTGCCAGCAGCTCGGGACTAGCGGGGGCCCATAGCACAGATACGCAGTATTTT. This gives the protein CASSSGLAGAHSTDTQYF.

V usage is TRBV7-2 and J usage is TRBJ1-5, with D uncertain. Trimming took off 3 bases at V and 5 bases at J, with 8 bases between the two ends. This CDR3 contains 13 residues. Germline CDR1 and CDR2: SGHTA and FQGNSA. CDR3 protein: CASSFGIHQPQHF. DNA of the CDR3: TGTGCCAGCAGCTTTGGCATCCATCAGCCCCAGCATTTT. Full variable domain (remainder filled in from reference TRBV7-2 and TRBJ1-5): GAGVSQSPSNKVTEKGKDVELRCDPISGHTALYWYRQSLGQGLEFLIYFQGNSAPDKSGLPSDRFSAERTGGSVSTLTIQRTQQEDSAVYLCASSFGIHQPQHFGDGTRLSIL.

A few counts support this clone. The chain joins TRBV4-2 to TRBJ1-5; 10 bases match TRBD1. After removal of 5 bases from V and 0 bases from J, the junction contained 10 bases not matched to a gene. Germline CDR1 and CDR2: LGHNA and YNFKEQ. The CDR3 consists of 18 residues. The CDR3 is CASSAGTGVIRSNQPQHF. The CDR3 coding sequence is TGTGCCAGCAGCGCCGGGACAGGGGTCATTCGTAGCAATCAGCCCCAGCATTTT.

The chain carries TRBV20-1 and TRBJ2-1, with 7 bases lining up with TRBD2. The length of the CDR3 is 11 residues. J gave up 7 bases and V 6 bases, and 3 bases lay outside the gene matches. Per germline, CDR1 DFQATT and CDR2 SNEGSKA (reference sequence). Here the CDR3 reads CSAGGENEQFF. CDR3 coding DNA: TGCAGTGCGGGAGGGGAGAATGAGCAGTTCTTC.

V usage is TRBV27 and J usage is TRBJ1-4, with D possibly being TRBD1 (6 bases). This CDR3 spans 16 amino acids. Trimming pared 6 bases from V and 5 bases from J, leaving 19 bases between. The germline V gene encodes CDR1 MNHEY and CDR2 SMNVEV (reference sequence). The chain's CDR3 is CASSTPWDTSNEKLFF. The CDR3 DNA reads as TGTGCCAGCAGCACCCCCTGGGACACATCGAATGAAAAACTGTTTTTT.

The chain links TRBV18 to TRBJ2-1; weak D call: TRBD2 (6 bases). The CDR3 has 15 residues. The V gene's germline CDR1 is KGHSH and CDR2 LQKENI. V dropped 2 bases and J dropped 0 bases, with 8 bases sitting between them. In DNA form, the CDR3 reads TGTGCCAGCTCACCAGGGGGGATCTCCTACAATGAGCAGTTCTTC. It yields the protein CASSPGGISYNEQFF. Full variable domain (remainder filled in from reference TRBV18 and TRBJ2-1): NAGVMQNPRHLVRRRGQEARLRCSPMKGHSHVYWYRQLPEEGLKFMVYLQKENIIDESGMPKERFSAEFPKEGPSILRIQQVVRGDSAAYFCASSPGGISYNEQFFGPGTRLTVL.

The V call is TRBV7-9, the J call TRBJ2-3; a weak D match, TRBD1 (5 bases). Germline V gene sequence: CDR1 SEHNR, CDR2 FQNEAQ (reference sequence). This CDR3 is built from 13 residues. V lost 3 bases and J lost 6, with 10 bases in between. The CDR3 nucleotides read TGTGCCAGCAGCTTTATGTCAGGGGATACGCAGTATTTT. Its translation: CASSFMSGDTQYF.

J is TRBJ2-7 and V is TRBV15, with TRBD1 matching over 8 bases. The CDR3 loop spans 14 amino acids. V trimming: 4 bases; J trimming: 2 bases; junction bases outside the gene matches: 4. Germline CDR1 and CDR2: LNHNV and YYDKDF (reference sequence). The CDR3 spells CATSIGQGTYEQYF. In DNA form, the CDR3 reads TGTGCCACCAGCATCGGACAGGGTACCTACGAGCAGTACTTC. Combining the CDR3 with reference TRBV15 and TRBJ2-7 gives the whole variable domain DAMVIQNPRYQVTQFGKPVTLSCSQTLNHNVMYWYQQKSSQAPKLLFHYYDKDFNNEADTPDNFQSRRPNTSFCFLDIRSPGLGDTAMYLCATSIGQGTYEQYFGPGTRLTVT.

The chain uses TRBV11-2 and TRBJ2-7, with 12 bases aligning to TRBD1. After removal of 4 bases from V and 2 bases from J, the junction contained 3 bases not matched to a gene. The CDR3 extends over 15 amino acids. CDR1 is SGHAT and CDR2 is FQNNGV in the germline V gene. The DNA for the CDR3 is TGTGCCAGCAGCTCGGGACAGGGGGCCACCTACGAGCAGTACTTC. This translates into CASSSGQGATYEQYF.

This clone appeared a few times. This CDR3 reads CASSPGWTEAFF. The CDR3, as DNA: TGTGCCAGCAGTCCAGGGTGGACTGAAGCTTTCTTT. V and J are TRBV6-5 and TRBJ1-1; maybe TRBD1 (5 bases). Germline lookup yields CDR1 MNHEY and CDR2 SVGAGI. V lost 5 bases and J lost 5, with 9 bases in between. The CDR3 is made up of 12 amino acids.

The CDR3 reads CASSHLGGTEAFF. For the CDR3, the DNA is TGTGCCAGCAGCCACCTCGGGGGAACTGAAGCTTTCTTT. This rearrangement joins TRBV3-1 (or the pseudogene TRBV3-2) to TRBJ1-1, with D possibly matching TRBD1 (5 bases). The germline CDR1 and CDR2 sequences are LGHDT and YNNKEL (reference sequence). Trimming shortened V by 3 bases and J by 5 bases, and 10 bases separated the two germline ends. This CDR3 has 13 amino acids.

The genes are TRBV9 and TRBJ2-7; D may be TRBD2 (5 bases). The CDR3 loop spans 16 amino acids. CDR1 and CDR2 (germline): SGDLS, YYNGEE. V lost 0 bases and J lost 3, with 16 bases in between. In DNA, the CDR3 is TGTGCCAGCAGCGTAGAAGGGCCAGCGGCTTTCTACGAGCAGTACTTC. Amino acid sequence: CASSVEGPAAFYEQYF.

The CDR3 loop is CASSGGQLNTEAFF. DNA of the CDR3: TGTGCCAGCAGCGGGGGACAGCTGAACACTGAAGCTTTCTTT. The rearrangement links TRBV7-9 to TRBJ1-1, with TRBD1 identical over 7 bases. The germline V gene has CDR1 SEHNR and CDR2 FQNEAQ (reference sequence). After removal of 5 bases from V and 0 bases from J, the junction contained 3 bases not matched to a gene. The CDR3 spans 14 residues.

The rearrangement links TRBV6-7 to TRBJ2-5; 8 bases fit TRBD1. TRBV6-7 is an ORF for which the function is uncertain. The CDR3 has 18 residues. With 5 bases clipped from V and 7 bases from J, the junction kept 21 bases outside the gene matches. This chain's CDR3 is CASSGSGGSVRVEGTQYF. Written as DNA, the CDR3 is TGTGCCAGCAGTGGATCAGGGGGCTCTGTCCGGGTGGAAGGGACCCAGTACTTC.

The chain carries TRBV5-1 and TRBJ1-1, with 8 nucleotides matching TRBD1. This CDR3 region has 15 residues. With 4 bases clipped from V and 1 base from J, the junction kept 6 bases outside the gene matches. Germline V lookup: CDR1 SGHRS, CDR2 YFSETQ. CDR3 bases: TGCGCCAGCAGCCCAAACAGGGGGGAGAACACTGAAGCTTTCTTT. Protein sequence: CASSPNRGENTEAFF. The whole variable domain, filled in from reference TRBV5-1 and TRBJ1-1, reads KAGVTQTPRYLIKTRGQQVTLSCSPISGHRSVSWYQQTPGQGLQFLFEYFSETQRNKGNFPGRFSGRQFSNSRSEMNVSTLELGDSALYLCASSPNRGENTEAFFGQGTRLTVV.

The chain recombines TRBV19 with TRBJ2-2; D may be TRBD1 (6 bases). V shed 4 bases and J shed 4 bases, with 10 bases lying between them. Germline assignment: CDR1 LNHDA and CDR2 SQIVND (reference sequence). CDR3 length: 14 residues. CDR3 in amino acids: CASSRTVSTGELFF. DNA of the CDR3: TGTGCCAGTAGTAGGACAGTCAGCACCGGGGAGCTGTTTTTT.

The chain recombines TRBV4-1 with TRBJ2-1; 7 bases fit TRBD2. The trim removed 0 bases at V and 2 bases at J, leaving 7 bases unmatched. Germline V CDR1 and CDR2: MGHRA, YSYEKL. The CDR3 extends over 17 amino acids. The CDR3 is CASSQEIRGGTYNEQFF. DNA for the CDR3: TGCGCCAGCAGCCAAGAAATAAGGGGAGGGACCTACAATGAGCAGTTCTTC.

The chain employs TRBV7-9 and TRBJ2-1; the D is unclear. This CDR3 has 14 residues. Trimming removed 5 bases at V and 8 bases at J, with 16 bases between. Germline CDR1 and CDR2: SEHNR and FQNEAQ (reference sequence). The CDR3 region is CASSHTGPPHEQFF. The CDR3 DNA follows: TGTGCCAGCAGCCATACCGGTCCCCCCCATGAGCAGTTCTTC.

J is TRBJ2-2 and V is TRBV4-1; 8 bases line up with TRBD1. V was pared by 3 bases and J by 6 bases, with 9 bases of the junction left unmatched. The CDR3 has 16 residues. CDR1 is MGHRA, CDR2 YSYEKL, per germline. Here the CDR3 reads CASSHDRGVFAGELFF. CDR3 in DNA: TGCGCCAGCAGCCACGACAGGGGCGTTTTTGCCGGGGAGCTGTTTTTT.